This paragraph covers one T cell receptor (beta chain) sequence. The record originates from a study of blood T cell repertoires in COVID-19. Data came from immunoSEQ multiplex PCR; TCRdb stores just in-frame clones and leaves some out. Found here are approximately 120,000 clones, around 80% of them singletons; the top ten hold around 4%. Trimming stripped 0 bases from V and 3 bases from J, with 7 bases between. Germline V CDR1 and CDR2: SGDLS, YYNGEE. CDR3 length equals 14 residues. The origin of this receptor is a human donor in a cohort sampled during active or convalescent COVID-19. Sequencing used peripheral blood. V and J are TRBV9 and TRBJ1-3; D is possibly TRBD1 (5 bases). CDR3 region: CASSVAGGGNTIYF. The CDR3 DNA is TGTGCCAGCAGCGTAGCGGGGGGTGGAAACACCATATATTTT.